This paragraph reports one TCR beta chain. Its specificity is unknown. The repertoire was sequenced with immunoSEQ multiplex PCR; TCRdb's copy has only in-frame clones and lacks some. The sample has 35,000 to 40,000 clones, roughly 88% seen once. The data derive from a study of CD4 T cells in relation to SARS-CoV-2 and coronaviruses. Findings and limits, study-wide: Samples before the pandemic and after infection were not matched within any donor.

There are 12 residues in the CDR3. Germline values: CDR1 SGHTA, CDR2 FQGNSA. The V end lost 1 base, the J end lost 5 bases, and 3 bases lay between the germline ends. This receptor was obtained from an adult with COVID-19. The rearrangement links TRBV7-2 to TRBJ2-1; D gene ambiguous. Sequencing input: memory CD4+ T cells from PBMCs. CDR3 coding DNA: TGTGCCAGCAGCTTAGATAACAATGAGCAGTTCTTC. Translating gives CASSLDNNEQFF.